These 28 T cell receptor beta chains originate from one sample sequenced in a study of breast tumors, draining lymph nodes, adjacent tissues. Axillary draining lymph nodes of breast cancer patients supplied the node samples. One entry per CDR3 protein results from TCRdb running MiXCR on the multiplex PCR reads. The sample carries roughly 120,000 distinct CDR3 sequences, about 20% recorded once. Sequenced material: axillary lymph node tissue. The receptors derive from a female donor with breast cancer. Some clones in this sample may be carry-over from other donors' samples.

This clonotype has a count of ten or more. V is TRBV18 and J is TRBJ2-7; D assignment may be TRBD1 or TRBD2 (5 bases each). The V end lost 3 bases, the J end lost 6 bases, and 12 bases lay between the germline ends. The CDR3 totals 13 residues. The germline V gene has CDR1 KGHSH and CDR2 LQKENI. The CDR3 loop reads CASSPMGDREQYF. As DNA, the CDR3 is TGTGCCAGCTCACCCATGGGGGATCGCGAGCAGTACTTC.

For this clonotype: This may come from a read error, since a much larger clone is one base off. This chain connects TRBV29-1 to TRBJ2-3, with D perhaps matching TRBD1 (5 bases). This CDR3 is 11 amino acids long. CDR1 and CDR2 (germline): SQVTM, ANQGSEA. DNA for the CDR3: TGCGGCGTTTTAACAGGAGATACGCAGTATTTT. As protein: CGVLTGDTQYF.

This clonotype came up a few times. This chain connects TRBV28 to TRBJ2-2; the D gene is possibly TRBD1 (5 bases). Germline CDR1 reads MDHEN; CDR2 reads SYDVKM. The CDR3 is made up of 14 amino acids. The V end was cut by 5 bases, the J end by 7 bases, with 14 bases between. The CDR3 coding sequence is TGTGCCAGCAGTCTTACCAGGGATGGCGGGGAGCTGTTTTTT. This translates into CASSLTRDGGELFF. The whole variable domain, remainder taken from reference TRBV28 and TRBJ2-2, is DVKVTQSSRYLVKRTGEKVFLECVQDMDHENMFWYRQDPGLGLRLIYFSYDVKMKEKGDIPEGYSVSREKKERFSLILESASTNQTSMYLCASSLTRDGGELFFGEGSRLTVL.

This clonotype was observed many times. The chain has TRBV18 and TRBJ1-3; no clear D gene. The CDR3 covers 14 residues. Germline V gives CDR1 KGHSH, CDR2 LQKENI. The V gene lost 5 bases and the J gene lost 4 bases, with 12 bases spanning the gap. CDR3 nucleotides: TGTGCCAGCTCATCGCAGATGTCCGGAAACACCATATATTTT. Translating gives CASSSQMSGNTIYF.

This clonotype came up many times. The V call is TRBV29-1, the J call TRBJ1-6; 7 bases map to TRBD1. The CDR3 is made up of 14 amino acids. J gave up 4 bases and V 7 bases, and 7 bases lay outside the gene matches. Germline V gene lookup returns CDR1 SQVTM and CDR2 ANQGSEA. The CDR3 region has the DNA TGCAGCGCCGGGGACAGCTTATATAATTCACCCCTCCACTTT. This sequence encodes CSAGDSLYNSPLHF.

On this clonotype itself: A much larger clone is a single base away; this may be a read error. The genes are TRBV28 and TRBJ1-6; 8 bases agree with TRBD1. The CDR3 has 15 residues. Germline CDR1 and CDR2: MDHEN and SYDVKM. With V trimmed by 8 bases and J by 6 bases, 9 bases remained unmatched. CDR3 DNA: TGTGCCAGCGACACGGACAGGGTGGGTAATTCACCCCTCCACTTT. Amino acid sequence: CASDTDRVGNSPLHF.

On this clonotype itself: A much more abundant neighbour one base away suggests this may be a read error. The gene calls are TRBV3-1 and TRBJ2-1, with 9 bases aligning to TRBD2. The germline V gene has CDR1 LGHDT and CDR2 YNNKEL (reference sequence). V was pared by 5 bases and J by 14 bases, with 10 bases of the junction left unmatched. CDR3 length: 13 residues. CDR3 protein: CASSNGLARREFF. The DNA for the CDR3 is TGTGCCAGCAGCAATGGACTAGCGAGAAGGGAGTTCTTC.

Note on this clonotype: This may arise from a read error, as a much more abundant clone is one base away. The rearrangement links TRBV7-8 to TRBJ1-3; no clear D. The germline V gene encodes CDR1 SGHVS and CDR2 FQNEAQ. The CDR3 runs 17 residues. The CDR3 bases are TGTACCAGCAGCTTAGTTAGTGGGCCGACTACGGGAAACACCATATATTTT. Translating it yields CTSSLVSGPTTGNTIYF.

This clonotype has at least ten counts. This chain links TRBV7-6 with TRBJ2-7; possible D gene TRBD1, 5 bases. Trimming took off 6 bases at V and 0 bases at J, with 9 bases between the two ends. This CDR3 spans 13 amino acids. Germline assignment: CDR1 SGHVS and CDR2 FNYEAQ. CDR3 sequence reads: CASSLDTSYEQYF. The CDR3 DNA is TGTGCCAGCAGTCTGGACACCTCCTACGAGCAGTACTTC.

This clonotype was recorded many times. The rearrangement joins TRBV3-1 to TRBJ1-2; D may be TRBD1 (6 bases). V lost 0 bases, J lost 6 bases, and 17 bases lay in between. Germline CDR1 is LGHDT and CDR2 is YNNKEL (reference sequence). This CDR3 has 16 residues. CDR3 sequence (DNA): TGTGCCAGCAGCCAAGACTTTTCAGGGGTTGGGAATGGCTACACCTTC. Translating it yields CASSQDFSGVGNGYTF. The whole variable domain, remainder taken from reference TRBV3-1 and TRBJ1-2, is DTAVSQTPKYLVTQMGNDKSIKCEQNLGHDTMYWYKQDSKKFLKIMFSYNNKELIINETVPNRFSPKSPDKAHLNLHINSLELGDSAVYFCASSQDFSGVGNGYTFGSGTRLTVV.

This clonotype was counted at least ten times. The V call is TRBV6-1, the J call TRBJ1-3; weak D call: TRBD1 (5 bases). CDR1 MNHNS and CDR2 SASEGT come from the germline V gene. Trimming left V 7 bases short and J 0 bases short, with 13 bases between. This CDR3 comprises 15 residues. The CDR3 spells CASTGEGTSGNTIYF. The CDR3 DNA reads TGTGCCAGCACCGGGGAGGGGACCTCTGGAAACACCATATATTTT.

This clonotype was counted ten times or more. This chain links TRBV6-1 with TRBJ2-5; D possibly corresponds to TRBD1 (6 bases). Germline CDR1 is MNHNS and CDR2 is SASEGT. CDR3 length: 13 amino acids. Trimming removed 7 bases from V and 7 bases from J, with 16 bases in between. The CDR3 loop is CASTSPGAVTQYF. As DNA, the CDR3 is TGTGCCAGCACTTCCCCAGGGGCGGTGACCCAGTACTTC.

For this clonotype: This could be a read error, since a much larger clone is one nucleotide away. The CDR3 sequence: CASSLSSSAGSGANVPTF. The CDR3 nucleotides read TGTGCCAGCAGCTTAAGTTCGTCGGCGGGGTCTGGGGCCAACGTCCCGACTTTC. This chain links TRBV7-2 with TRBJ2-6; D perhaps matches TRBD2 (6 bases). Germline V CDR1 and CDR2: SGHTA, FQGNSA. The CDR3 has 18 amino acids. Supplemented by reference TRBV7-2 and TRBJ2-6, the full variable domain reads GAGVSQSPSNKVTEKGKDVELRCDPISGHTALYWYRQSLGQGLEFLIYFQGNSAPDKSGLPSDRFSAERTGGSVSTLTIQRTQQEDSAVYLCASSLSSSAGSGANVPTFGAGSRLTVL.

The table lists this clonotype with a few counts. The genes are TRBV20-1 and TRBJ2-4, with 7 nucleotides matching TRBD1. J lost 8 bases, V lost 3 bases, and 7 bases had no gene match. The CDR3 is 13 residues long. CDR1 and CDR2 (germline): DFQATT, SNEGSKA (reference sequence). CDR3 residues: CSASDRVQDIQYF. In nucleotides, the CDR3 is TGCAGTGCTAGCGACAGGGTTCAGGACATTCAGTACTTC.

This clonotype was counted at least ten times. CDR3 loop: CASSRRAASSYEQYF. CDR3 DNA sequence: TGTGCCAGCAGTCGGCGGGCTGCCAGCTCCTACGAGCAGTACTTC. J is TRBJ2-7 and V is TRBV19; tentatively, D is TRBD2 (5 bases). Germline V CDR1 and CDR2: LNHDA, SQIVND (reference sequence). Trimming cost V 9 bases and J 0 bases, with 18 bases left between them. The CDR3 totals 15 residues.

As concerns this clonotype: An end of the junction does not agree with germline; a read error may underlie this. The chain couples TRBV10-3 to TRBJ1-2, with TRBD1 matching 9 bases. The CDR3 has 15 residues. Germline assignment: CDR1 ENHRY and CDR2 SYGVKD. The CDR3 region has the DNA TGTGCCGTCAGTGACATACAGGGGGCCGACTATAGCTACACCTTC. Translation gives CAVSDIQGADYSYTF.

This clonotype was picked up a small number of times. The chain joins TRBV27 to TRBJ2-5, with D perhaps being TRBD1 or TRBD2 (5 bases each). The CDR3 sequence is 15 residues long. Germline V lookup: CDR1 MNHEY, CDR2 SMNVEV (reference sequence). Trimming took off 5 bases at V and 2 bases at J, with 15 bases between the two ends. The CDR3 spells CASSTLGTHQETQYF. The CDR3 DNA is TGTGCCAGCAGTACCTTAGGGACCCATCAAGAGACCCAGTACTTC.

This clonotype came up many times. The rearrangement links TRBV6-5 to TRBJ2-7, with 9 bases lining up with TRBD2. CDR1 is MNHEY and CDR2 is SVGAGI in the germline V gene. V was pared by 6 bases and J by 3 bases, with 6 bases of the junction left unmatched. The CDR3 has 14 amino acids. CDR3 bases: TGTGCCAGCAGAAGAAGAGCGGGAGGCTACGAGCAGTACTTC. Translating gives CASRRRAGGYEQYF.

This clonotype turned up a few times. The V gene is TRBV28, the J gene TRBJ2-5; no definite D call. V lost 6 bases and J 2 bases, leaving 13 bases between the germline ends. Germline CDR1 is MDHEN and CDR2 is SYDVKM. The CDR3 totals 14 residues. CDR3 nucleotides: TGTGCCAGCAGCCCAACGGGCCTTCAAGAGACCCAGTACTTC. It codes for CASSPTGLQETQYF. Using reference TRBV28 and TRBJ2-5 for the parts outside the CDR3, the full variable domain is DVKVTQSSRYLVKRTGEKVFLECVQDMDHENMFWYRQDPGLGLRLIYFSYDVKMKEKGDIPEGYSVSREKKERFSLILESASTNQTSMYLCASSPTGLQETQYFGPGTRLLVL.

This clonotype showed up many times. Here the CDR3 DNA reads TGTGCCATCAGTGAGCCCCGGGCGGAGACCCAGTACTTC. This sequence encodes CAISEPRAETQYF. The chain couples TRBV10-3 to TRBJ2-5; D remains ambiguous. The CDR3 runs to 13 residues. Germline assignment: CDR1 ENHRY and CDR2 SYGVKD. V was cut by 2 bases and J by 5 bases, with 9 bases left in between.

This clonotype was detected ten times or more. The chain employs TRBV7-3 and TRBJ2-3; 7 bases fit TRBD2. The germline gives CDR1 SGHTA, CDR2 FQGTGA. The CDR3 totals 13 residues. After removal of 6 bases from V and 5 bases from J, the junction contained 5 bases not matched to a gene. The CDR3 DNA reads as TGTGCCAGCAGAGGGGTAGCGGGAGATACGCAGTATTTT. Encoded protein: CASRGVAGDTQYF.

This clonotype was recorded many times. The chain uses TRBV14 and TRBJ2-7, with 14 bases lining up with TRBD2. After removal of 3 bases from V and 5 bases from J, the junction contained 12 bases not matched to a gene. The CDR3 length is 18 residues. Germline values: CDR1 SGHDN, CDR2 FVKESK. CDR3 DNA sequence: TGTGCCAGCAGCCAGGGACTAGCGGGAGCGAAGAGACGTCACGAGCAGTACTTC. It codes for CASSQGLAGAKRRHEQYF.

The chain carries TRBV28 and TRBJ2-7; no definite D call. V lost 6 bases and J 3 bases, leaving 15 bases between the germline ends. The germline V gene encodes CDR1 MDHEN and CDR2 SYDVKM. CDR3 length: 14 amino acids. The CDR3 DNA follows: TGTGCCAGCAGGTCCGCACCCGACGGCTACGAGCAGTACTTC. It translates to CASRSAPDGYEQYF.

This clonotype showed up many times. The chain uses TRBV2 and TRBJ2-7, with 12 nucleotides matching TRBD2. Germline assignment: CDR1 SNHLY and CDR2 FYNNEI. With 3 bases clipped from V and 4 bases from J, the junction kept 7 bases outside the gene matches. CDR3 length: 16 amino acids. The CDR3, as DNA: TGTGCCAGCAGTGAGACCGGACTAGCGGGAAGATACGAGCAGTACTTC. Its protein is CASSETGLAGRYEQYF. Filled out from reference TRBV2 and TRBJ2-7, the complete variable domain reads EPEVTQTPSHQVTQMGQEVILRCVPISNHLYFYWYRQILGQKVEFLVSFYNNEISEKSEIFDDQFSVERPDGSNFTLKIRSTKLEDSAMYFCASSETGLAGRYEQYFGPGTRLTVT.

Details on this clonotype: A much bigger clone sits one base away, suggesting this may be a read error. The chain is built from TRBV24-1 and TRBJ2-5, with D unclear. Germline loops: CDR1 KGHDR, CDR2 SFDVKD. This CDR3 contains 15 residues. The CDR3 protein is CAASDKASLQETQYF. CDR3 bases: TGTGCCGCCAGTGACAAAGCGAGCCTGCAAGAGACCCAGTACTTC.

The chain uses TRBV7-3 and TRBJ1-1; tentative D call: TRBD1 (5 bases). This CDR3 spans 15 amino acids. The germline V gene encodes CDR1 SGHTA and CDR2 FQGTGA. The V gene lost 6 bases and the J gene lost 5 bases, with 19 bases spanning the gap. The CDR3 coding sequence is TGTGCCAGCAGTGAGTCTTTGGGGGTTTTGACTGAAGCTTTCTTT. Translating it yields CASSESLGVLTEAFF.

At least ten counts were recorded for this clonotype. V gene TRBV5-1 combines with J gene TRBJ2-5; unclear D gene. The CDR3 runs 13 residues. Per germline, CDR1 SGHRS and CDR2 YFSETQ. The V end was cut by 1 base, the J end by 0 bases, with 4 bases between. CDR3 nucleotide sequence: TGCGCCAGCAGCTTGACCCACCAAGAGACCCAGTACTTC. Translated: CASSLTHQETQYF.

At least ten counts were recorded for this clonotype. V gene TRBV3-1 combines with J gene TRBJ1-4, with a possible D match to TRBD1 (6 bases). The length of the CDR3 is 14 residues. The germline V gene has CDR1 LGHDT and CDR2 YNNKEL (reference sequence). The germline V and J ends were trimmed by 1 base and 7 bases, with 10 bases remaining between them. CDR3 residues: CASSQGYRVEKLFF. The CDR3 region has the DNA TGTGCCAGCAGCCAAGGCTACAGGGTTGAAAAACTGTTTTTT.